One sample yielded the 30 T cell receptor beta chains listed below, sequenced in a study of regulatory T cells in long-lasting Graves disease. With iRepertoire HTBI primers and Arm-PCR of CDR3 regions, TCR beta libraries were built. A single record per CDR3 protein comes from TCRdb applying MiXCR to the multiplex PCR reads. Here the sample spans 380,000 or so distinct CDR3 sequences, around 15% being singletons. Indicated time point: newly diagnosed GD, antithyroid drugs for less than 3 months. The authors made the TCR library using RNA they extracted from PBMCs. These sequences were also reported in another study, on T cells in Graves' hyperthyroidism and ophthalmopathy.

The specimen was peripheral blood mononuclear cells (PBMCs), collected at new diagnosis, from a patient treated with antithyroid drugs. These receptors originate from a woman in her late teens or twenties with Graves disease.

Here the CDR3 reads CASIGTSDETQYF. Written as DNA, the CDR3 is TGTGCCAGCATTGGGACTAGCGACGAGACCCAGTACTTC. The chain is built from TRBV7-8 and TRBJ2-5; 10 bases align to TRBD2. J gave up 5 bases and V 7 bases, and 4 bases lay outside the gene matches. This CDR3 comprises 13 residues. CDR1 SGHVS and CDR2 FQNEAQ come from the germline V gene.

This clonotype was observed many times. V is TRBV15 and J is TRBJ2-7, with D tentatively TRBD2 (5 bases). Trimming cost V 2 bases and J 5 bases, with 16 bases left between them. This CDR3 has 15 residues. Germline CDR1 LNHNV, CDR2 YYDKDF (reference sequence). The CDR3 bases are TGTGCCACCAGCAGAAGCCGGGGTATCAACAACGAGCAGTACTTC. Its protein product is CATSRSRGINNEQYF.

This clonotype has a count of ten or more. The J gene is TRBJ2-1, the V gene TRBV7-3, with 8 bases lining up with TRBD1. The CDR3 has 15 residues. The V gene's germline CDR1 is SGHTA and CDR2 FQGTGA. Unmatched junction bases numbered 5, after V lost 5 bases and J lost 2 bases. The CDR3 nucleotides are TGTGCCAGCAGCCCGGACAGGGCCACCTACAATGAGCAGTTCTTC. Translation: CASSPDRATYNEQFF.

The genes are TRBV5-1 and TRBJ2-2, with 8 bases fitting TRBD1. J lost 3 bases, V lost 3 bases, and 4 bases had no gene match. This CDR3 contains 15 residues. From germline, CDR1 is SGHRS and CDR2 YFSETQ. The CDR3, as DNA: TGCGCCAGCAGCTGGAAGGGACAGGACACCGGGGAGCTGTTTTTT. Amino acid sequence: CASSWKGQDTGELFF.

This clonotype was observed at least ten times. The chain is built from TRBV11-2 and TRBJ1-2; D perhaps matches TRBD1 (5 bases). The V and J ends lost 6 bases and 7 bases respectively, with 15 bases between them. Germline-derived CDR1 and CDR2 are SGHAT and FQNNGV. The CDR3 has 13 residues. The chain's CDR3 is CASRFDRGVGYTF. CDR3 DNA sequence: TGTGCCAGCAGATTCGATAGGGGAGTTGGCTACACCTTC.

This clonotype was seen at least ten times. V and J are TRBV2 and TRBJ2-1; unclear D gene. V lost 2 bases, J lost 3 bases, and 5 bases lay in between. Germline values: CDR1 SNHLY, CDR2 FYNNEI. The CDR3 sequence is 13 residues long. The chain's CDR3 is CASSEQDYNEQFF. CDR3 DNA: TGTGCCAGCAGTGAACAGGACTACAATGAGCAGTTCTTC. The complete variable domain, with remaining parts taken from reference TRBV2 and TRBJ2-1, reads EPEVTQTPSHQVTQMGQEVILRCVPISNHLYFYWYRQILGQKVEFLVSFYNNEISEKSEIFDDQFSVERPDGSNFTLKIRSTKLEDSAMYFCASSEQDYNEQFFGPGTRLTVL.

Concerning this clonotype itself: A much bigger clone sits one base away, suggesting this may be a read error. The chain's CDR3 is CASSPSGDGTQFF. CDR3 DNA: TGTGCCAGCAGCCCATCTGGGGACGGGACCCAGTTCTTC. The chain uses TRBV5-5 and TRBJ2-1; D is perhaps TRBD1 or TRBD2 (5 bases each). This CDR3 contains 13 residues. Germline V gene data show CDR1 as SGHKS and CDR2 as YYEKEE (reference sequence). The ends were cut back, 4 bases at V and 13 bases at J, with 18 bases in the middle.

The gene calls are TRBV20-1 and TRBJ2-1, with TRBD2 matching over 14 bases. The CDR3 covers 15 residues. Trimming took 1 base from V and 8 from J; bases not matched to a gene: 4. Germline V gene sequence: CDR1 DFQATT, CDR2 SNEGSKA (reference sequence). This CDR3 reads CSARGTSGGKDEQFF. The DNA of the CDR3 is TGCAGTGCTAGAGGGACTAGCGGGGGGAAGGATGAGCAGTTCTTC.

This clonotype was recorded at least ten times. V usage is TRBV2 and J usage is TRBJ1-5; 8 positions match TRBD1. Germline V gene data show CDR1 as SNHLY and CDR2 as FYNNEI. The CDR3 contains 14 residues. V shed 2 bases and J 3 bases; nucleotides not matched to a gene: 0. The CDR3 spells CASSEQGANQPQHF. The CDR3 nucleotides are TGTGCCAGCAGTGAACAGGGGGCCAATCAGCCCCAGCATTTT.

This clonotype was seen at least ten times. The chain links TRBV5-1 to TRBJ2-1; either TRBD1 or TRBD2 may supply D (7 bases each). The CDR3 spans 13 residues. Germline V lookup: CDR1 SGHRS, CDR2 YFSETQ. Between the trimmed V and J ends, which lost 2 bases and 10 bases, there was a span of 13 bases. The CDR3 spells CASSFTGEGEQFF. CDR3 DNA sequence: TGCGCCAGCAGCTTTACAGGGGAGGGCGAGCAGTTCTTC.

In this sample, this clonotype turned up many times. The chain recombines TRBV2 with TRBJ2-5; the match to TRBD2 covers 10 bases. This CDR3 has 16 residues. V was pared by 4 bases and J by 0 bases, with 5 bases of the junction left unmatched. Germline loops: CDR1 SNHLY, CDR2 FYNNEI. In DNA, the CDR3 is TGTGCCAGCAGTGGAGGGCTAGCGGGAGACCAAGAGACCCAGTACTTC. Translating it yields CASSGGLAGDQETQYF.

There are many counts of this clonotype. The chain combines TRBV3-1 with TRBJ1-2, with D unclear. This CDR3 has 12 amino acids. The V and J ends lost 1 base and 7 bases respectively, with 7 bases between them. Germline V gives CDR1 LGHDT, CDR2 YNNKEL (reference sequence). The CDR3 DNA follows: TGTGCCAGCAGCCAAGGACCACGTGGCTACACCTTC. This gives the protein CASSQGPRGYTF.

This clonotype has a count of ten or more. The rearrangement joins TRBV2 to TRBJ2-1; D is uncertain. Trimming removed 4 bases at V and 9 bases at J, with 13 bases between. CDR1 and CDR2 from the germline V gene are SNHLY and FYNNEI. CDR3 length: 13 amino acids. This chain's CDR3 is CASSATGSSEQFF. The CDR3 bases are TGTGCCAGCAGTGCCACCGGCAGTAGTGAGCAGTTCTTC.

This clonotype occurred many times. CDR3 loop: CASSQEPRTSGSDEQYF. DNA of the CDR3: TGCGCCAGCAGCCAAGAACCGAGGACTAGCGGGAGCGACGAGCAGTACTTC. This sequence joins TRBV4-1 and TRBJ2-7; 13 bases align to TRBD2. The CDR3 is made up of 17 amino acids. The V gene end was trimmed by 0 bases and the J gene end by 5 bases; junction bases not matched to a gene: 7. Germline V gene data show CDR1 as MGHRA and CDR2 as YSYEKL.

V and J are TRBV5-1 and TRBJ2-5; D is unclear. The V and J ends lost 0 bases and 5 bases respectively, with 14 bases between them. Germline lookup yields CDR1 SGHRS and CDR2 YFSETQ. The CDR3 runs 15 residues. In DNA form, the CDR3 reads TGCGCCAGCAGCTTGGCCTTGATGGTGGGGGAGACCCAGTACTTC. Residues: CASSLALMVGETQYF.

This clonotype showed up many times. The gene calls are TRBV6-1 and TRBJ2-7; 10 bases align to TRBD2. V dropped 6 bases and J dropped 2; count of bases not matched to a gene: 7. The germline gives CDR1 MNHNS, CDR2 SASEGT. The CDR3 length is 15 residues. Written as DNA, the CDR3 is TGTGCCAGCAGAGTAGGACTAGCGGAAGCCTACGAGCAGTACTTC. Its protein product is CASRVGLAEAYEQYF.

The chain recombines TRBV6-1 with TRBJ1-5, with TRBD1 as a possible D gene (6 bases). The V end lost 6 bases, the J end lost 2 bases, and 11 bases lay between the germline ends. Per the germline V gene, CDR1 is MNHNS and CDR2 is SASEGT. There are 14 residues in the CDR3. The CDR3 bases are TGTGCCAGCAGCGGGACATCGGGCAATCAGCCCCAGCATTTT. Encoded protein: CASSGTSGNQPQHF.

This clonotype was seen at least ten times. J is TRBJ1-2 and V is TRBV2; 9 nucleotides line up with TRBD1. The germline V gene has CDR1 SNHLY and CDR2 FYNNEI. Trimming removed 0 bases from V and 4 bases from J; junction bases left unmatched: 6. There are 16 residues in the CDR3. The CDR3 region has the DNA TGTGCCAGCAGTGAAGCGAGGGACAGGGTTTCCTATGGCTACACCTTC. Translation: CASSEARDRVSYGYTF.

This clonotype was picked up a small number of times. The chain links TRBV3-1 to TRBJ1-5; maybe TRBD1 (5 bases). CDR1 and CDR2 (germline): LGHDT, YNNKEL (reference sequence). There are 12 residues in the CDR3. V was clipped by 3 bases and J by 10 bases, with 10 bases between them. Written as DNA, the CDR3 is TGTGCCAGCAGCCAGTCAGGGAGCCCCCAGCATTTT. Its translation: CASSQSGSPQHF.

This clonotype has a count of ten or more. The V call is TRBV12-3 or TRBV12-4, the J call TRBJ2-7, with 11 bases lining up with TRBD1. The CDR3 consists of 15 residues. V shed 7 bases, J shed 1 base, and the junction held 6 bases outside the gene matches. The CDR3 here is CASNQGQGVSYEQYF. The CDR3 DNA reads TGTGCCAGCAACCAGGGACAGGGGGTTTCCTACGAGCAGTACTTC.

This clonotype was counted at least ten times. The chain employs TRBV12-3 or TRBV12-4 and TRBJ2-5; 10 nucleotides align to TRBD1. With V trimmed by 6 bases and J by 2 bases, 3 bases remained unmatched. The length of the CDR3 is 14 residues. This chain's CDR3 is CASSQGQGQETQYF. DNA for the CDR3: TGTGCCAGCAGCCAGGGACAGGGGCAAGAGACCCAGTACTTC.

J is TRBJ1-3 and V is TRBV2, with 9 positions matching TRBD1. Germline CDR1 reads SNHLY; CDR2 reads FYNNEI. The CDR3 is 16 amino acids. The ends lost 5 bases at V and 4 bases at J; junction bases unmatched: 9. The CDR3 protein is CASSSGTGLRGNTIYF. CDR3 nucleotide sequence: TGTGCCAGCAGTTCCGGGACAGGGTTGCGGGGAAACACCATATATTTT.

As regards this clonotype: A much larger clone lies one base from this, so it may be a read error. This chain joins TRBV5-1 and TRBJ2-2; D may be TRBD1 (6 bases). Looked up from germline, CDR1 is SGHRS and CDR2 is YFSETQ. V was trimmed by 2 bases and J by 4 bases, leaving 12 bases between them. CDR3 length equals 15 residues. The CDR3 DNA reads TGCGCCAGCAGCTTACAGGGATTCAGCACCGGGGAGCTGTTTTTT. It yields the protein CASSLQGFSTGELFF.

This chain connects TRBV27 to TRBJ2-5; TRBD2 matches at 13 bases. The CDR3 consists of 17 residues. J gave up 2 bases and V 6 bases, and 9 bases lay outside the gene matches. Germline assignment: CDR1 MNHEY and CDR2 SMNVEV (reference sequence). CDR3 loop: CASSPGTSGAYQETQYF. The CDR3, as DNA: TGTGCCAGCAGCCCTGGGACTAGCGGGGCATATCAAGAGACCCAGTACTTC.

This clonotype was counted many times. V and J are TRBV12-3 or TRBV12-4 and TRBJ2-3, with 9 bases fitting TRBD2. This CDR3 has 19 amino acids. After removal of 3 bases from V and 2 bases from J, the junction contained 15 bases not matched to a gene. The CDR3 region has the DNA TGTGCCAGCAGTTTTAGCGGCGGTCTAGCGGGGAGATACACAGATACGCAGTATTTT. Amino acid sequence: CASSFSGGLAGRYTDTQYF.

This clonotype occurred a few times. CDR3 sequence (DNA): TGTGCCATCTCGGGGCGCGGCACCGGGGAGCTGTTTTTT. Residues: CAISGRGTGELFF. The rearrangement links TRBV27 to TRBJ2-2; the D call may be TRBD1 or TRBD2 (5 bases each). V was pared by 10 bases and J by 4 bases, with 13 bases between. CDR1 MNHEY and CDR2 SMNVEV come from the germline V gene (reference sequence). The CDR3 is 13 residues long.

This clonotype was recorded a few times. V and J are TRBV5-1 and TRBJ2-1; TRBD2 aligns across 10 bases. Unmatched junction bases numbered 8, after V lost 5 bases and J lost 3 bases. The CDR3 extends over 16 amino acids. From germline, CDR1 is SGHRS and CDR2 YFSETQ. Written as DNA, the CDR3 is TGCGCCAGCAGTCCACGGACTAGCGGATTCTACAATGAGCAGTTCTTC. Translating it yields CASSPRTSGFYNEQFF.

This clonotype has just a few counts. The chain links TRBV4-1 to TRBJ2-1; no reliable D call. The V end lost 0 bases, the J end lost 2 bases, and 8 bases lay between the germline ends. Looked up from germline, CDR1 is MGHRA and CDR2 is YSYEKL. The length of the CDR3 is 15 residues. The CDR3 DNA is TGCGCCAGCAGCCAAGAAATTGGCGCCTACAATGAGCAGTTCTTC. This encodes CASSQEIGAYNEQFF.

The CDR3 sequence is CASSAMAGYGYTF. Here the CDR3 DNA reads TGCGCCAGCAGTGCTATGGCGGGCTATGGCTACACCTTC. The chain links TRBV10-1 to TRBJ1-2, with D hard to call. This CDR3 contains 13 residues. Germline CDR1 is WNHNN and CDR2 is SYGVQD (reference sequence). Trimming left V 4 bases short and J 4 bases short, with 10 bases between.

This clonotype has at least ten counts. The chain links TRBV6-1 to TRBJ2-5; a possible D gene is TRBD2 (6 bases). The CDR3 runs to 16 residues. Germline loops: CDR1 MNHNS, CDR2 SASEGT. V was shortened by 6 bases and J by 4 bases, with 21 bases between the two germline ends. The CDR3 region is CASRPLEGEGLETQYF. DNA for the CDR3: TGTGCCAGCAGACCCCTGGAGGGAGAGGGATTAGAGACCCAGTACTTC.